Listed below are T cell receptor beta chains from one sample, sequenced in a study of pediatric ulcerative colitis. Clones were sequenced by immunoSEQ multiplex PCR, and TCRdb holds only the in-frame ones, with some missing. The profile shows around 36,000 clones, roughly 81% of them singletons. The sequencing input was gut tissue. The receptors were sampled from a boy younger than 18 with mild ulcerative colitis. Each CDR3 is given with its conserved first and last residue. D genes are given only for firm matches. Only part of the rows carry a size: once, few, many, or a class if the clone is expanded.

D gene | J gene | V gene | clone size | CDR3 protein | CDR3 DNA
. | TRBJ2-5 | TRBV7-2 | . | CASSFTSLETQYF | TGTGCCAGCAGCTTTACTAGCCTTGAGACCCAGTACTTC
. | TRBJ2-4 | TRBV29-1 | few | CSVAVSTVAKNIQYF | TGCAGCGTTGCGGTTTCGACAGTAGCCAAAAACATTCAGTACTTC
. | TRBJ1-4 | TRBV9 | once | CASSSTGTKNEKLFF | TGTGCCAGCAGCTCTACCGGGACAAAGAATGAAAAACTGTTTTTT
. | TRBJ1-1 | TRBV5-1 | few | CASSLFSRWTEAFF | TGCGCCAGCAGCTTGTTCTCCCGGTGGACTGAAGCTTTCTTT
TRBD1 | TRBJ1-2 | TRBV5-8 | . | CASSPDRVYGYTF | TGTGCCAGCAGTCCGGACAGGGTTTATGGCTACACCTTC
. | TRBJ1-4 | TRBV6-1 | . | CASSLDAWNEKLFF | TGTGCCAGCAGTTTGGACGCTTGGAATGAAAAACTGTTTTTT
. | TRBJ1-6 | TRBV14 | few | CASSQDARSPGSPLHF | TGTGCCAGCAGCCAAGATGCGCGGAGTCCAGGTTCACCCCTCCACTTT
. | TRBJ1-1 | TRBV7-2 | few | CASSHVWRTEAFF | TGTGCCAGCAGTCACGTATGGAGGACAGAAGCTTTCTTT
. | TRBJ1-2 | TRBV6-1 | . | CASKRGPYRYTF | TGTGCCAGCAAACGGGGGCCCTATCGCTACACCTTC
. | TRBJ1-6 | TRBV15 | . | CATSSQGNSPLHF | TGTGCCACCAGTAGTCAGGGGAATTCACCCCTCCACTTT
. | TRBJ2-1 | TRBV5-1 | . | CASSLSGYNEQFF | TGCGCCAGCAGCTTGTCGGGGTACAATGAGCAGTTCTTC
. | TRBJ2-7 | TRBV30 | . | CAWSRGAPAHEQYF | TGTGCCTGGAGTCGGGGGGCCCCGGCCCACGAGCAGTACTTC
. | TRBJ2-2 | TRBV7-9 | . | CASSPQLAGELFF | TGTGCCAGCAGCCCTCAATTGGCCGGGGAGCTGTTTTTT
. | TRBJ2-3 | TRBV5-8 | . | CASSLVLQDTQYF | TGTGCCAGCAGCTTGGTTCTCCAAGATACGCAGTATTTT
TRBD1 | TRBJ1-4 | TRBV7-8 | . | CASSSRTGRAGKLFF | TGTGCCAGCAGCTCCCGGACAGGGAGGGCTGGAAAACTGTTTTTT
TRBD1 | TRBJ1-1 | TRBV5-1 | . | CASSFLRQGANTEAFF | TGCGCCAGCAGCTTTCTGAGACAGGGGGCGAACACTGAAGCTTTCTTT
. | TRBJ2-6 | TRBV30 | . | CAWSVQTWEGRVGANVLTF | TGTGCCTGGAGTGTACAAACCTGGGAAGGCCGGGTGGGGGCCAACGTCCTGACTTTC
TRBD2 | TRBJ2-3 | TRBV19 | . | CASSMLAGTDTQYF | TGTGCCAGTAGTATGTTAGCGGGTACAGATACGCAGTATTTT
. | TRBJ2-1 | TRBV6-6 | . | CARKRVSINEQFF | TGTGCCAGGAAACGGGTATCTATCAATGAGCAGTTCTTC
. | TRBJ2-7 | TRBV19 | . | CASSMRLTYEQYF | TGTGCCAGTAGTATGAGGCTAACCTACGAGCAGTACTTC
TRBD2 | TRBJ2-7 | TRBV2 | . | CASSEWPWVTSSSYEQYF | TGTGCCAGCAGTGAATGGCCTTGGGTGACTAGCAGCTCCTACGAGCAGTACTTC
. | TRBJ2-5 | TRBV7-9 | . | CASSLGSGVSETQYF | TGTGCCAGCAGCTTAGGGTCCGGGGTCTCAGAGACCCAGTACTTC
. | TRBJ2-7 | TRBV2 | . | CASSEQGRSYEQYF | TGTGCCAGCAGTGAGCAGGGTCGCTCCTACGAGCAGTACTTC
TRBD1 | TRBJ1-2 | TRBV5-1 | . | CASSLMDRGSQYGYTF | TGCGCCAGCAGCTTGATGGACAGGGGAAGTCAATATGGCTACACCTTC
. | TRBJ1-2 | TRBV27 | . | CASSLIAGKGYTF | TGTGCCAGCAGTTTAATCGCTGGCAAGGGCTACACCTTC
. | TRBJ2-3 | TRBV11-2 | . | CASSLRAGKGAQYF | TGTGCCAGCAGCTTAAGGGCAGGGAAGGGGGCGCAGTATTTT
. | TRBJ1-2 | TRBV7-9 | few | CASSIGTVHDYTF | TGTGCCAGCAGCATAGGGACCGTTCATGACTACACCTTC
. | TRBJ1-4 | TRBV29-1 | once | CSVRDMGAEVFF | TGCAGCGTCCGGGACATGGGTGCGGAAGTGTTTTTT
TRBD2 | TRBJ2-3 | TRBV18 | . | CASSPPRAGGTDTQYF | TGTGCCAGCTCACCACCCAGGGCGGGGGGCACAGATACGCAGTATTTT
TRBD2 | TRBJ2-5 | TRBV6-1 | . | CASSEARPLAGGPVQETQYF | TGTGCCAGCAGTGAAGCGAGGCCCCTAGCGGGGGGGCCTGTCCAAGAGACCCAGTACTTC
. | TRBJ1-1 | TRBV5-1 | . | CASSLGGNTEAFF | TGCGCCAGCAGCTTGGGGGGTAACACTGAAGCTTTCTTT
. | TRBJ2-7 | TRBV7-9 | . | CASSPIGGDEQYF | TGTGCCAGCAGCCCAATAGGCGGGGACGAGCAGTACTTC